This is a list of T cell receptor beta chains from one sample in a study of blood T cells in healthy people across ages. One entry per CDR3 protein, called by TCRdb with MiXCR from the 5' RACE reads. Of 600,000 to 900,000 distinct CDR3 sequences in the sample, roughly 24% were seen once. The data were also submitted as part of a second study, on T cells of mothers and their children.

The sample comprised blood. These receptors originate from a boy aged 5-17 years in good health. Both conserved end residues are part of each CDR3.

j_call v_call cdr3_aa
TRBJ2-7 TRBV5-5 CASSWGLAAAFSYEQYF
TRBJ2-1 TRBV5-1 CASSSGTLYNEQFF
TRBJ1-6 TRBV2 CASSEEFRTVISPLHF
TRBJ2-5 TRBV29-1 CSVEFGRDQETQYF
TRBJ2-6 TRBV30 CAWSGHRAFSGANVLTF
TRBJ2-5 TRBV27 CASSLTAGVETQYF
TRBJ2-5 TRBV5-6 CASSLVARGPETQYF
TRBJ2-1 TRBV9 CASSVIPAAASYNEQFF
TRBJ1-3 TRBV7-9 CASSLQAGLNTIYF
TRBJ2-5 TRBV6-5 CASSYSILATQETQYF
TRBJ1-2 TRBV7-2 CASSLVGDANNYGYTF
TRBJ2-1 TRBV20-1 CSAEVSGGANYNEQFF
TRBJ2-5 TRBV6-5 CASSRRDRRQETQYF
TRBJ2-3 TRBV9 CASSVHRIGADTQYF
TRBJ2-1 TRBV12-3/TRBV12-4 CASISRGFSYNEQFF
TRBJ1-2 TRBV25-1 CASSEPGQAYGYTF
- TRBV20-1 CSARASSGLYEQYF
TRBJ2-5 TRBV30 CAWSVQGTQYF
- TRBV5-1 CASSLAVSGLAEQFF
- TRBV11-2 CASSLVNSDNEQFF
TRBJ2-1 TRBV12-3/TRBV12-4 CASSSEGNNEQFF
TRBJ1-1 TRBV10-3 CAISWGQRNTEAFF
TRBJ2-2 TRBV19 CASNPGRNTGELFF
TRBJ2-7 TRBV29-1 CSVALGGGEQYF
TRBJ2-5 TRBV28 CASSPDRDGWETQYF
TRBJ1-2 TRBV6-5 CASSYSSGGFYGYTF
TRBJ2-7 TRBV12-3/TRBV12-4 CASSHGTESYEQYF
TRBJ1-3 TRBV2 CASSGYGQDSGNTIYF
- TRBV20-1 CSASMGGAPEQYF
TRBJ2-3 TRBV25-1 CASSKQGTDTQYF
TRBJ1-4 TRBV5-4 CAIQTDLNEKLFF
TRBJ2-5 TRBV20-1 CSARDGGVETQYF
TRBJ1-1 TRBV29-1 CSAGQENTEAFF